Below, 20 T cell receptor beta chains from the same sample are listed, as sequenced in a study of blood T cell repertoires in COVID-19. Sequencing used immunoSEQ multiplex PCR; TCRdb keeps in-frame clones, though not all of them. The sample carries 60,000 to 65,000 clones, 70% to 85% recorded once. The sequenced sample consisted of peripheral blood. The source is a man in his sixties with acute or convalescent COVID-19.

The chain combines TRBV7-2 with TRBJ1-6; 7 bases map to TRBD1. CDR1 is SGHTA, CDR2 FQGNSA, per germline. The CDR3 extends over 15 amino acids. The ends lost 4 bases at V and 9 bases at J; junction bases unmatched: 9. The CDR3 coding sequence is TGTGCCAGCAGCTCGGAGGGGGCGTCGGGTTCACCCCTCCACTTT. Amino acid sequence: CASSSEGASGSPLHF.

The genes are TRBV11-1 and TRBJ1-6; D remains ambiguous. From germline, CDR1 is SGHAT and CDR2 FQDESV (reference sequence). The V end was cut by 2 bases, the J end by 6 bases, with 8 bases between. There are 14 residues in the CDR3. Here the CDR3 DNA reads TGTGCCAGCAGCTTAAGCGATGTTAATTCACCCCTCCACTTT. Amino acid sequence: CASSLSDVNSPLHF. The variable domain in full, with the rest retrieved from reference TRBV11-1 and TRBJ1-6, is EAEVAQSPRYKITEKSQAVAFWCDPISGHATLYWYRQILGQGPELLVQFQDESVVDDSQLPKDRFSAERLKGVDSTLKIQPAELGDSAMYLCASSLSDVNSPLHFGNGTRLTVT.

As to this clone: An end of the junction does not agree with germline; a read error may underlie this. V and J are TRBV9 and TRBJ1-2; the D gene is possibly TRBD1 (5 bases). This CDR3 has 13 residues. The germline gives CDR1 SGDLS, CDR2 YYNGEE. The CDR3 protein is CASSVARDYGYTF. Written as DNA, the CDR3 is TGTGCCAGCAGCGTAGCCAGGGACTACGGCTACACCTTC.

The chain joins TRBV7-2 to TRBJ2-7, with a weak D call TRBD2 (5 bases). Per germline, CDR1 SGHTA and CDR2 FQGNSA. The CDR3 is made up of 14 amino acids. Trimming removed 5 bases at V and 4 bases at J, with 15 bases between. The CDR3 coding sequence is TGTGCCAGCAGCCCTAAAGTTAGCGTGTACGAGCAGTACTTC. Its protein is CASSPKVSVYEQYF.

The chain couples TRBV1 to TRBJ1-1. TRBV1 is given as a pseudogene. The CDR3 contains 16 residues. For the CDR3, the DNA is TGCACCAGCAGGCGGGGGAGGGGGTTCCCGAACACTGAAGCTTTCTTT. This encodes CTSRRGRGFPNTEAFF.

The chain couples TRBV27 to TRBJ1-5, with TRBD1 as a possible D gene (6 bases). The CDR3 length is 17 residues. Germline assignment: CDR1 MNHEY and CDR2 SMNVEV (reference sequence). Trimming removed 2 bases from V and 3 bases from J, with 17 bases in between. The CDR3 DNA reads TGTGCCAGCAGTTTAAAACCCCCTGGGGGCTACAATCAGCCCCAGCATTTT. This encodes CASSLKPPGGYNQPQHF.

The chain joins TRBV5-1 to TRBJ2-1, with TRBD2 matching over 10 bases. This CDR3 has 15 amino acids. The germline CDR1 and CDR2 sequences are SGHRS and YFSETQ. V was clipped by 8 bases and J by 1 base; unmatched bases: 6. The CDR3 nucleotides are TGCGCCAGTCACCAACTAGCGGGATCCTACAATGAGCAGTTCTTC. Protein sequence: CASHQLAGSYNEQFF.

This chain links TRBV7-8 with TRBJ1-2, with 9 bases lining up with TRBD1. CDR1 SGHVS and CDR2 FQNEAQ come from the germline V gene. CDR3 length equals 17 residues. With 1 base clipped from V and 4 bases from J, the junction kept 10 bases outside the gene matches. The CDR3 bases are TGTGCCAGCAGCTTAGAGTATGGAGGGACAGGGCTCTATGGCTACACCTTC. Translation: CASSLEYGGTGLYGYTF.

The CDR3 sequence: CASSPQGNYGYTF. The CDR3 nucleotides read TGTGCCAGCAGCCCCCAGGGTAACTATGGCTACACCTTC. The chain joins TRBV6-1 to TRBJ1-2, with a tentative D call TRBD1 (5 bases). Germline loops: CDR1 MNHNS, CDR2 SASEGT. CDR3 length: 13 residues. V gave up 6 bases and J gave up 1 base, with 9 bases separating them.

This clone turned up a few times. V gene TRBV10-3 combines with J gene TRBJ2-1, with D maybe TRBD1 (6 bases). The CDR3 runs 14 residues. V gave up 4 bases and J gave up 9 bases, with 16 bases separating them. Germline values: CDR1 ENHRY, CDR2 SYGVKD. In nucleotides, the CDR3 is TGTGCCATCAGTGCAAGGGGGTCAAATGGTGAGCAGTTCTTC. This codes for CAISARGSNGEQFF.

The chain is built from TRBV3-1 (or the pseudogene TRBV3-2) and TRBJ1-1; 8 bases line up with TRBD1. The CDR3 is 16 amino acids. Germline CDR1 and CDR2: LGHDT and YNNKEL (reference sequence). After removal of 2 bases from V and 4 bases from J, the junction contained 9 bases not matched to a gene. In DNA form, the CDR3 reads TGTGCCAGCAGCCAAAGATCCAGGGGGCATATCACTGAAGCTTTCTTT. It yields the protein CASSQRSRGHITEAFF.

This chain connects TRBV21-1 to TRBJ2-3; TRBD2, the D gene given by the table, was not confirmed from the DNA. TRBV21-1 represents a pseudogene. This CDR3 has 15 amino acids. The CDR3 spells CASRSGLADTDTQYF. The CDR3 nucleotides are TGTGCCAGCAGGAGCGGACTAGCGGACACAGATACGCAGTATTTT.

This chain links TRBV7-8 with TRBJ2-7; D is perhaps TRBD1 (6 bases). V lost 5 bases and J 0 bases, leaving 14 bases between the germline ends. Germline assignment: CDR1 SGHVS and CDR2 FQNEAQ. The CDR3 runs to 15 residues. The CDR3 nucleotides read TGTGCCAGCAGCCTCGAGACAGGATCCTCCTACGAGCAGTACTTC. Its protein is CASSLETGSSYEQYF.

V is TRBV7-3 and J is TRBJ2-7; D is perhaps TRBD1 (7 bases). The CDR3 has 14 amino acids. The V end was cut by 2 bases, the J end by 4 bases, with 12 bases between. Germline CDR1 and CDR2: SGHTA and FQGTGA. As DNA, the CDR3 is TGTGCCAGCAGCTTAGGACCAGGGGGGTACGAGCAGTACTTC. Protein product: CASSLGPGGYEQYF. Using reference TRBV7-3 and TRBJ2-7 for the parts outside the CDR3, the full variable domain is GAGVSQTPSNKVTEKGKYVELRCDPISGHTALYWYRQSLGQGPEFLIYFQGTGAADDSGLPNDRFFAVRPEGSVSTLKIQRTERGDSAVYLCASSLGPGGYEQYFGPGTRLTVT.

J is TRBJ2-1 and V is TRBV7-9; D may be TRBD2 (6 bases). This CDR3 is 13 amino acids long. V was pared by 1 base and J by 7 bases, with 8 bases between. Germline lookup yields CDR1 SEHNR and CDR2 FQNEAQ (reference sequence). CDR3 DNA: TGTGCCAGCAGCTTAGTTGGAGGGAATGAGCAGTTCTTC. This encodes CASSLVGGNEQFF.

The chain couples TRBV28 to TRBJ2-2; tentative D call: TRBD1 (6 bases). Trimming took off 8 bases at V and 1 base at J, with 14 bases between the two ends. The CDR3 spans 15 residues. Germline loops: CDR1 MDHEN, CDR2 SYDVKM. The CDR3 loop is CASRIQGWNTGELFF. CDR3 bases: TGTGCCAGCCGAATACAGGGATGGAACACCGGGGAGCTGTTTTTT. The full variable domain, its missing parts supplied by reference TRBV28 and TRBJ2-2, is DVKVTQSSRYLVKRTGEKVFLECVQDMDHENMFWYRQDPGLGLRLIYFSYDVKMKEKGDIPEGYSVSREKKERFSLILESASTNQTSMYLCASRIQGWNTGELFFGEGSRLTVL.

The chain has TRBV15 and TRBJ2-7; 9 nucleotides agree with TRBD1. The CDR3 contains 15 residues. Germline V gene sequence: CDR1 LNHNV, CDR2 YYDKDF (reference sequence). V was clipped by 1 base and J by 3 bases; unmatched bases: 4. The CDR3 reads CATSRGGQGGYEQYF. CDR3 in DNA: TGTGCCACCAGCAGAGGGGGACAGGGAGGCTACGAGCAGTACTTC.

This chain connects TRBV2 to TRBJ1-4, with unresolved D. Germline CDR1 is SNHLY and CDR2 is FYNNEI. Trimming removed 0 bases from V and 8 bases from J, with 16 bases in between. The CDR3 consists of 16 residues. CDR3 residues: CASSEALRRRGEKLFF. DNA for the CDR3: TGTGCCAGCAGTGAAGCGCTTAGGCGCAGAGGGGAAAAACTGTTTTTT.

This clone was seen a single time. The rearrangement joins TRBV19 to TRBJ2-5; 7 positions agree with TRBD1. With 5 bases clipped from V and 4 bases from J, the junction kept 10 bases outside the gene matches. This CDR3 region has 15 residues. Germline CDR1 is LNHDA and CDR2 is SQIVND (reference sequence). DNA of the CDR3: TGTGCCAGTAGTGCCCTCGGGACAGAAGGAGAGACCCAGTACTTC. It is translated as CASSALGTEGETQYF.

The rearrangement uses TRBV30 and TRBJ2-5; TRBD2 is a possible D gene (6 bases). Trimming pared 5 bases from V and 4 bases from J, leaving 17 bases between. The CDR3 loop spans 14 amino acids. From germline, CDR1 is GTSNPN and CDR2 SVGIG (reference sequence). CDR3 DNA sequence: TGTGCCTGGGGGAGGACGGGAGTAAGAGAGACCCAGTACTTC. Translated: CAWGRTGVRETQYF.